A selection of T cell receptor beta chains follows, all from one sample in a study of blood T cells in healthy people across ages. One entry per CDR3 protein, called by TCRdb with MiXCR from the 5' RACE reads. This table has more than 600,000 distinct CDR3 sequences, more than 20% appearing once. This sample also belongs to another study, concerning T cells of mothers and their children.

Sequenced sample: blood. These receptors originate from a boy aged 5 to 17 in good health. The CDR3 runs from the conserved cysteine through the conserved F or W. A D gene is named only where the DNA matches it firmly. Not every row has a clone size; where given, it reads once, few, many or a size class.

>TRBJ1-2|.|.|TRBV6-2/TRBV6-3
CASRQTVYGYTF
TGTGCCAGCAGACAGACAGTCTATGGCTACACCTTC
>TRBJ2-5|.|few|TRBV4-3
CASSPLNDQETQYF
TGCGCCAGCAGCCCACTAAATGACCAAGAGACCCAGTACTTC
>TRBJ1-2|.|.|TRBV4-3
CASSQQASGHYGYTF
TGCGCCAGCAGCCAACAGGCTTCAGGGCACTATGGCTACACCTTC
>TRBJ2-5|TRBD1|.|TRBV24-1
CATSDNGQGETQYF
TGTGCCACCAGTGATAACGGACAGGGGGAGACCCAGTACTTC
>TRBJ2-7|TRBD2|.|TRBV6-6
CASIGAGEDGVYF
TGTGCCAGCATTGGAGCGGGAGAGGATGGAGTGTACTTC
>TRBJ1-5|TRBD1|few|TRBV6-6
CASSYPKGTDSNQPQHF
TGTGCCAGCAGTTACCCTAAGGGGACAGATAGCAATCAGCCCCAGCATTTT
>TRBJ2-2|TRBD1|.|TRBV5-1
CASSLVVGGTGEPFF
TGCGCCAGCAGCCTCGTGGTAGGGGGCACCGGGGAGCCGTTTTTT
>TRBJ1-2|TRBD1|few|TRBV20-1
CSASQGGRGYTF
TGCAGTGCTTCGCAGGGGGGCCGTGGCTACACCTTC
>TRBJ2-1|.|few|TRBV12-3/TRBV12-4
CASGLPADEQFF
TGTGCCAGCGGACTTCCAGCGGATGAGCAGTTCTTC
>TRBJ2-1|.|.|TRBV27
CASTPVLSSYNEQFF
TGTGCCAGCACTCCGGTACTGAGCTCCTACAATGAGCAGTTCTTC
>TRBJ2-3|.|few|TRBV2
CASSAQTGDTQYF
TGTGCCAGCAGTGCCCAGACTGGGGATACGCAGTATTTT
>TRBJ2-3|.|.|TRBV4-1
CASQIGGPITDTQYF
TGCGCCAGCCAGATAGGAGGGCCAATCACAGATACGCAGTATTTT
>TRBJ1-1|.|.|TRBV3-1
CASSHPKWGGGNTEAFF
TGTGCCAGCAGCCACCCCAAGTGGGGAGGCGGGAACACTGAAGCTTTCTTT
>TRBJ1-1|.|few|TRBV27
CASRRQMNTEAFF
TGTGCCAGCAGAAGACAGATGAACACTGAAGCTTTCTTT
>TRBJ2-3|.|.|TRBV12-3/TRBV12-4
CASSFGGLEDTEYF
TGTGCCAGCAGTTTCGGAGGTTTAGAAGATACGGAGTATTTT
>TRBJ2-5|.|few|TRBV7-9
CVSSLGGFQETQYF
TGTGTCAGCAGCTTAGGCGGGTTCCAAGAGACCCAGTACTTC
>TRBJ2-5|.|.|TRBV6-2/TRBV6-3
CASRPLGRAQETQYF
TGTGCCAGCAGACCCCTGGGACGAGCACAAGAGACCCAGTACTTC
>TRBJ1-5|TRBD1|few|TRBV24-1
CAVLPGQGAFSNQPQHF
TGTGCCGTCCTCCCGGGACAGGGGGCGTTTAGCAATCAGCCCCAGCATTTT
>TRBJ2-5|.|.|TRBV20-1
CSARDGDLQETQYF
TGCAGTGCTAGAGATGGGGACCTACAAGAGACCCAGTACTTC
>TRBJ2-5|TRBD2|.|TRBV7-6
CASSPGLAVGETQYF
TGTGCCAGCAGCCCCGGACTAGCAGTGGGAGAGACCCAGTACTTC
>TRBJ2-1|.|.|TRBV7-2
CASSLDGTRSSYNEQFF
TGTGCCAGCAGCTTAGACGGGACAAGAAGCTCCTACAATGAGCAGTTCTTC
>TRBJ2-7|TRBD2|once|TRBV28
CASSMTSASSYEQYF
TGTGCCAGCAGTATGACTAGCGCGAGCTCCTACGAGCAGTACTTC
>TRBJ2-2|.|.|TRBV29-1
CSAPSTAGNTGELFF
TGCAGCGCTCCGTCCACGGCCGGAAACACCGGGGAGCTGTTTTTT
>TRBJ2-7|.|.|TRBV27
CASSLTGGLTYEQYF
TGTGCCAGCAGTTTAACCGGGGGCCTTACCTACGAGCAGTACTTC
>TRBJ2-4|.|.|TRBV20-1
CSARPQTGLAKNIQYF
TGCAGTGCCCGTCCCCAAACAGGGCTAGCCAAAAACATTCAGTACTTC
>TRBJ2-4|.|few|TRBV18
CASSPPVGQPNIQYF
TGTGCCAGCTCACCACCGGTTGGGCAGCCAAACATTCAGTACTTC
>TRBJ2-5|.|.|TRBV7-2
CASSLGAASQETQYF
TGTGCCAGCAGCTTAGGGGCAGCGTCACAAGAGACCCAGTACTTC